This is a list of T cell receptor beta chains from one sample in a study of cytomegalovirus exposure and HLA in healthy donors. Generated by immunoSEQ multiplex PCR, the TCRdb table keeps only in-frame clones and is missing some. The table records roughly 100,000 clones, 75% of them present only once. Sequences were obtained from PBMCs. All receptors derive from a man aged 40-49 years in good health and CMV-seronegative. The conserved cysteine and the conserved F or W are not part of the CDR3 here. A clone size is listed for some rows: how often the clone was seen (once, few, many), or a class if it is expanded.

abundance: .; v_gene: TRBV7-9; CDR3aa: ASSLEDSTEAF
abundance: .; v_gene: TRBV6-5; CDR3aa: ASSYSLGMANEKLF
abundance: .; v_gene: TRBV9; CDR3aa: ASSPTGTGYEKLF
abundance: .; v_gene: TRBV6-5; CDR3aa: ASSHQGLTSYEQY
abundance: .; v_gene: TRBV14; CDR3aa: ASSQFAGTGFGYEQY
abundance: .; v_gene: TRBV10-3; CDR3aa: AISDVERRNTIY
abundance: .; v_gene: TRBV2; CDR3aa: ASSEPVTYEQY
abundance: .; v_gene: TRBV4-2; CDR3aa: ASSQDGLAGGEGELF
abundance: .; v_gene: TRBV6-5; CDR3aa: ASSLDGANVLT
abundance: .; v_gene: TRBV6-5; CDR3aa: ASSTDRGLETQY
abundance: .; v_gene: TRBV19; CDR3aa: ASNYNRANYGYT
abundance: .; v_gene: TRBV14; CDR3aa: ASSQMISGSTDTQY
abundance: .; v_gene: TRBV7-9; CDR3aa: ASSYLAGAGEQY
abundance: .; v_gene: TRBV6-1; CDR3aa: ASRDRGNSYNEQF
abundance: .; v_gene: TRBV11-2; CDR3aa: ASSFWGYNEQY
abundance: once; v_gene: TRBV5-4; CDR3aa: ASSPDREGIQY
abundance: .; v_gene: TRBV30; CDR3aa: AWSGTSLAKNIQY
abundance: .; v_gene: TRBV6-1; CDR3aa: ASSEITGGRSPLH
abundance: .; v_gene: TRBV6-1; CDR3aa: ASRDTYNEQF
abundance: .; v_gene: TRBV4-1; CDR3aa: ASSQFPAGGVTDTQY
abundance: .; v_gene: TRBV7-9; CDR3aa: ASSGSRAGRNIQY
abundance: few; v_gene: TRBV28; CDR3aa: ASSSQQTGRMNEQY
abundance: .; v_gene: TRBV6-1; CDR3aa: ASSEDRGTGKLF
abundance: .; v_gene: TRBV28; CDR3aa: AVLQGLGEKLF
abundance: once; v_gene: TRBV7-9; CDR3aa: ASSLTSDRAFSGYT
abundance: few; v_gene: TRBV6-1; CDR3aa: ASREFGGGEQPQH
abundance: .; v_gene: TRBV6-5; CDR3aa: ASSYSSSGTYEQY
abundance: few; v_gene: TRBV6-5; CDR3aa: ASSYGGGLTTETQY
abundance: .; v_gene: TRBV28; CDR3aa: ASSSGQGFQPQH
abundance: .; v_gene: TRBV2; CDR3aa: ASSPEETGKLF
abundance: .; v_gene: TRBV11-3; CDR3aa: ASSPYENTEAF
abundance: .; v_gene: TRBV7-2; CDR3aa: ASSPRGPSNQPQH
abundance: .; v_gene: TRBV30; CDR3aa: AWGQATGNTIY
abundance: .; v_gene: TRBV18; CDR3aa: ASSPTNRVTNTEAF
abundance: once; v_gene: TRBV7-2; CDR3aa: ASRTGETQY
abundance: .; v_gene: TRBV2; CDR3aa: ASSEIVLPDTQY
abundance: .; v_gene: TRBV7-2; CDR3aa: ASSPPPGRNTIY
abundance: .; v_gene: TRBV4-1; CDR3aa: ASSRTGTIEKLF
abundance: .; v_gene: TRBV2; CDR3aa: ASSLEGYSNQPQH
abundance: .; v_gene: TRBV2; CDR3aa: ASSGGTPLYEQY
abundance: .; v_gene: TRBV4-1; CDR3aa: ASSPNSYEQY